The rows below give T cell receptor beta chains drawn from one sample of a study of prognosis after radiotherapy for stage I lung cancer. From the multiplex PCR reads, TCRdb called clonotypes with MiXCR, one entry per CDR3 protein. This table has about 19,000 distinct CDR3 sequences, 50% appearing once. The sample in question was PBMCs, obtained before or after stereotactic body radiation therapy (not recorded which). These receptors all come from a donor aged 50 or older with non-small cell lung cancer. Each CDR3 is given with its conserved first and last residue. A D gene is named only where the DNA matches it firmly. Size values are once, few and many counts, or a class for expanded clones, and some rows have none.

v_call: TRBV19; d_call: TRBD2; j_call: TRBJ2-2; clone_size: medium-sized; cdr3_aa: CASIGNSGILGELFF; cdr3_nt: TGTGCCAGTATAGGAAATAGCGGGATTCTCGGGGAGCTGTTTTTT
v_call: TRBV6-2/TRBV6-3; d_call: NA; j_call: TRBJ1-2; clone_size: once; cdr3_aa: CASSSPPGGYTF; cdr3_nt: TGTGCCAGCAGTTCCCCTCCGGGAGGCTACACCTTC
v_call: TRBV6-1; d_call: TRBD2; j_call: TRBJ2-2; clone_size: many; cdr3_aa: CASSEEAGGNTGELFF; cdr3_nt: TGTGCCAGCAGTGAAGAGGCGGGAGGGAACACCGGGGAGCTGTTTTTT
v_call: TRBV7-9; d_call: TRBD2; j_call: TRBJ2-1; clone_size: many; cdr3_aa: CASSTMGLVGNNEQFF; cdr3_nt: TGTGCCAGCAGCACCATGGGACTAGTCGGTAACAATGAGCAGTTCTTC
v_call: TRBV20-1; d_call: TRBD2; j_call: TRBJ2-3; clone_size: NA; cdr3_aa: CSARPSGGDHTDTQYF; cdr3_nt: TGCAGTGCTAGACCGTCGGGAGGGGATCACACAGATACGCAGTATTTT
v_call: TRBV30; d_call: NA; j_call: TRBJ1-2; clone_size: medium-sized; cdr3_aa: CAGPRFSSYGYTF; cdr3_nt: TGTGCCGGTCCCCGGTTTTCAAGCTATGGCTACACCTTC
v_call: TRBV5-5; d_call: TRBD2; j_call: TRBJ2-7; clone_size: NA; cdr3_aa: CASRGLAGVDEQYF; cdr3_nt: TGTGCCAGCCGAGGACTAGCGGGAGTGGACGAGCAGTACTTC
v_call: TRBV20-1; d_call: NA; j_call: TRBJ2-2; clone_size: NA; cdr3_aa: CSSGDLNLGGTGELFF; cdr3_nt: TGCAGTTCGGGTGACCTCAACTTGGGAGGCACCGGGGAGCTGTTTTTT
v_call: TRBV6-2/TRBV6-3; d_call: TRBD2; j_call: TRBJ2-7; clone_size: NA; cdr3_aa: CASSLRLAGTTYEQYF; cdr3_nt: TGTGCCAGCAGCCTTAGGCTAGCGGGAACAACCTACGAGCAGTACTTC
v_call: TRBV27; d_call: NA; j_call: TRBJ2-1; clone_size: many; cdr3_aa: CASSLPGIEQFF; cdr3_nt: TGTGCCAGCAGTTTGCCGGGGATTGAGCAGTTCTTC
v_call: TRBV7-9; d_call: TRBD2; j_call: TRBJ2-3; clone_size: many; cdr3_aa: CASSSSPAGADTQYF; cdr3_nt: TGTGCCAGCAGCAGTTCCCCAGCGGGGGCAGATACGCAGTATTTT
v_call: TRBV19; d_call: TRBD2; j_call: TRBJ2-3; clone_size: NA; cdr3_aa: CASSVSGGRDTQYF; cdr3_nt: TGTGCCAGTAGTGTTAGCGGGGGGCGAGATACGCAGTATTTT
v_call: TRBV6-4; d_call: TRBD2; j_call: TRBJ2-3; clone_size: NA; cdr3_aa: CASSRSYSGGTDTQYF; cdr3_nt: TGTGCCAGCTCCCGAAGTTATAGCGGGGGCACAGATACGCAGTATTTT
v_call: TRBV20-1; d_call: NA; j_call: TRBJ2-3; clone_size: many; cdr3_aa: CSARVGESTQYF; cdr3_nt: TGCAGTGCTAGAGTTGGGGAGAGCACGCAGTATTTT
v_call: TRBV5-6; d_call: NA; j_call: TRBJ1-6; clone_size: many; cdr3_aa: CASSLAINSPLHF; cdr3_nt: TGTGCCAGCAGCTTGGCCATAAATTCACCCCTCCACTTT
v_call: TRBV19; d_call: TRBD2; j_call: TRBJ2-1; clone_size: many; cdr3_aa: CASSRGGYEQFF; cdr3_nt: TGTGCCAGTAGTCGGGGGGGCTATGAGCAGTTCTTC
v_call: TRBV28; d_call: NA; j_call: TRBJ1-3; clone_size: many; cdr3_aa: CASSPESGNTIYF; cdr3_nt: TGTGCCAGCAGCCCAGAGTCTGGAAACACCATATATTTT
v_call: TRBV6-9; d_call: NA; j_call: TRBJ2-1; clone_size: many; cdr3_aa: CASSYSFTGTGSEQFF; cdr3_nt: TGTGCCAGCAGTTACTCTTTTACGGGAACAGGGAGTGAGCAGTTCTTC
v_call: TRBV20-1; d_call: TRBD1; j_call: TRBJ1-6; clone_size: many; cdr3_aa: CSATGQGDNSPLHF; cdr3_nt: TGCAGTGCAACCGGACAGGGTGATAATTCACCCCTCCACTTT
v_call: TRBV28; d_call: TRBD1; j_call: TRBJ2-7; clone_size: medium-sized; cdr3_aa: CASSPTGTYEQYF; cdr3_nt: TGTGCCAGCAGTCCGACAGGGACCTACGAGCAGTACTTC
v_call: TRBV20-1; d_call: NA; j_call: TRBJ2-3; clone_size: NA; cdr3_aa: CSASRRETQYF; cdr3_nt: TGCAGTGCTAGTCGGCGGGAAACGCAGTATTTT
v_call: TRBV5-1; d_call: TRBD1; j_call: TRBJ1-4; clone_size: NA; cdr3_aa: CASSPRGTGRNEKLFF; cdr3_nt: TGCGCCAGCAGCCCCAGGGGGACAGGGCGTAATGAAAAACTGTTTTTT
v_call: TRBV6-2/TRBV6-3; d_call: TRBD2; j_call: TRBJ2-1; clone_size: NA; cdr3_aa: CASRESGDSYNEQLF; cdr3_nt: TGTGCCAGCAGGGAAAGCGGGGACTCCTACAATGAGCAGTTATTC
v_call: TRBV27; d_call: NA; j_call: TRBJ2-2; clone_size: medium-sized; cdr3_aa: CASNLQGYGELFF; cdr3_nt: TGTGCCAGCAATCTTCAGGGGTACGGGGAGCTGTTTTTT
v_call: TRBV3-1; d_call: NA; j_call: TRBJ2-7; clone_size: many; cdr3_aa: CASSHGQMGEQYF; cdr3_nt: TGTGCCAGCAGCCACGGACAGATGGGCGAGCAGTACTTC
v_call: TRBV6-2/TRBV6-3; d_call: TRBD2; j_call: TRBJ2-7; clone_size: medium-sized; cdr3_aa: CASSERTSGSIWGYEQYF; cdr3_nt: TGTGCCAGCAGTGAAAGGACTAGCGGGAGCATTTGGGGATACGAGCAGTACTTC
v_call: TRBV5-1; d_call: TRBD1; j_call: TRBJ1-6; clone_size: NA; cdr3_aa: CASTLGTGESPLHF; cdr3_nt: TGCGCCAGCACACTAGGGACAGGGGAATCACCCCTCCACTTT
v_call: TRBV29-1; d_call: TRBD2; j_call: TRBJ2-1; clone_size: many; cdr3_aa: CSGTSGASGGEQFF; cdr3_nt: TGCAGCGGTACTAGCGGGGCGTCGGGTGGTGAGCAGTTCTTC
v_call: TRBV4-1; d_call: TRBD1; j_call: TRBJ1-6; clone_size: NA; cdr3_aa: CASSHPGQGTPLHF; cdr3_nt: TGCGCCAGCAGCCACCCGGGACAGGGAACCCCCCTCCACTTT
v_call: TRBV20-1; d_call: TRBD2; j_call: TRBJ2-7; clone_size: many; cdr3_aa: CSARALLSSGLYEQYF; cdr3_nt: TGCAGTGCTCGAGCCCTCCTGTCTAGCGGCCTCTACGAGCAGTACTTC
v_call: TRBV6-1; d_call: NA; j_call: TRBJ1-6; clone_size: NA; cdr3_aa: CASSPGGGSPLHF; cdr3_nt: TGTGCCAGCAGTCCGGGGGGCGGATCACCCCTCCACTTT
v_call: TRBV29-1; d_call: NA; j_call: TRBJ2-1; clone_size: many; cdr3_aa: CSVGDYNEQFF; cdr3_nt: TGCAGCGTTGGTGATTACAATGAGCAGTTCTTC
v_call: TRBV9; d_call: NA; j_call: TRBJ1-6; clone_size: many; cdr3_aa: CASSVEQGNSPLHF; cdr3_nt: TGTGCCAGCAGCGTAGAACAGGGTAATTCACCCCTCCACTTT
v_call: TRBV30; d_call: NA; j_call: TRBJ2-2; clone_size: medium-sized; cdr3_aa: CAWSSQVNTGELFF; cdr3_nt: TGTGCCTGGAGTAGCCAGGTGAACACCGGGGAGCTGTTTTTT
v_call: TRBV24-1; d_call: NA; j_call: TRBJ2-3; clone_size: NA; cdr3_aa: CVTSDVRGIAGSDTQYF; cdr3_nt: TGTGTCACCAGTGATGTCAGGGGTATAGCGGGTAGTGATACGCAGTATTTT
v_call: TRBV6-2/TRBV6-3; d_call: TRBD2; j_call: TRBJ2-7; clone_size: NA; cdr3_aa: CASSEVGWGGSLNEQYF; cdr3_nt: TGTGCCAGCAGTGAAGTGGGATGGGGCGGGAGTCTCAACGAGCAGTACTTC
v_call: TRBV3-1; d_call: NA; j_call: TRBJ2-2; clone_size: NA; cdr3_aa: CASSQGTRRTTGELFF; cdr3_nt: TGTGCCAGCAGCCAGGGGACGAGACGGACAACCGGGGAGCTGTTTTTT
v_call: TRBV7-9; d_call: TRBD1; j_call: TRBJ1-1; clone_size: NA; cdr3_aa: CASSGTGVEAFF; cdr3_nt: TGTGCCAGCAGCGGGACAGGGGTAGAAGCTTTCTTT
v_call: TRBV3-1; d_call: NA; j_call: TRBJ1-5; clone_size: NA; cdr3_aa: CASSRPDQPQHF; cdr3_nt: TGTGCCAGCAGCCGCCCAGATCAGCCCCAGCATTTT
v_call: TRBV5-1; d_call: NA; j_call: TRBJ1-2; clone_size: NA; cdr3_aa: CASREGIPNYGYIF; cdr3_nt: TGCGCCAGCAGGGAGGGGATCCCTAACTATGGCTACATCTTC
v_call: TRBV4-1; d_call: TRBD2; j_call: TRBJ2-1; clone_size: few; cdr3_aa: CASSQDLVTSGNEQFF; cdr3_nt: TGCGCCAGCAGCCAAGATCTTGTGACTAGCGGGAATGAGCAGTTCTTC
v_call: TRBV3-1; d_call: TRBD1; j_call: TRBJ1-6; clone_size: medium-sized; cdr3_aa: CASSQQGARSPLHF; cdr3_nt: TGTGCCAGCAGCCAACAGGGGGCCCGATCACCCCTCCACTTT
v_call: TRBV25-1; d_call: NA; j_call: TRBJ2-2; clone_size: NA; cdr3_aa: CATSPRAGELFF; cdr3_nt: TGTGCCACCAGTCCTAGGGCTGGGGAGCTGTTTTTT
v_call: TRBV6-1; d_call: TRBD1; j_call: TRBJ2-3; clone_size: NA; cdr3_aa: CASSRQGRSTDTQYF; cdr3_nt: TGTGCCAGCAGTCGACAGGGAAGGAGCACAGATACGCAGTATTTT
v_call: TRBV4-2; d_call: NA; j_call: TRBJ2-3; clone_size: NA; cdr3_aa: CVNSRLLNTDTQYF; cdr3_nt: TGTGTCAACAGCCGCTTACTTAACACAGATACGCAGTATTTT
v_call: TRBV6-5; d_call: NA; j_call: TRBJ2-3; clone_size: medium-sized; cdr3_aa: CASSYGSGYTDTQYF; cdr3_nt: TGTGCCAGCAGTTACGGGTCCGGCTACACAGATACGCAGTATTTT
v_call: TRBV5-6; d_call: TRBD2; j_call: TRBJ2-1; clone_size: many; cdr3_aa: CASSLQGLGLYNEQFF; cdr3_nt: TGTGCCAGCAGCCTACAGGGACTAGGACTCTACAATGAGCAGTTCTTC
v_call: TRBV28; d_call: TRBD2; j_call: TRBJ2-2; clone_size: medium-sized; cdr3_aa: CASIKGGSGTGELFF; cdr3_nt: TGTGCCAGCATCAAGGGAGGGTCGGGCACCGGGGAGCTGTTTTTT
v_call: TRBV19; d_call: NA; j_call: TRBJ2-6; clone_size: many; cdr3_aa: CASSKTGSGANVLTF; cdr3_nt: TGTGCCAGTAGTAAAACAGGGTCTGGGGCCAACGTCCTGACTTTC
v_call: TRBV7-9; d_call: NA; j_call: TRBJ1-1; clone_size: NA; cdr3_aa: CASSPRPGSFEAFF; cdr3_nt: TGTGCCAGCAGCCCCCGTCCCGGCTCCTTTGAAGCTTTCTTT
v_call: TRBV6-2/TRBV6-3; d_call: NA; j_call: TRBJ2-3; clone_size: NA; cdr3_aa: CASSETVLTDTQYF; cdr3_nt: TGTGCCAGCAGCGAGACAGTCCTCACAGATACGCAGTATTTT
v_call: TRBV28; d_call: NA; j_call: TRBJ1-6; clone_size: NA; cdr3_aa: CASSPYKGLHSPLHF; cdr3_nt: TGTGCCAGCAGCCCTTACAAGGGTCTGCATTCACCCCTCCACTTT
v_call: TRBV6-2/TRBV6-3; d_call: NA; j_call: TRBJ1-6; clone_size: NA; cdr3_aa: CASILYDMDSPLHF; cdr3_nt: TGTGCCAGCATCCTCTACGACATGGATTCACCCCTCCACTTT
v_call: TRBV7-6; d_call: TRBD2; j_call: TRBJ2-1; clone_size: NA; cdr3_aa: CASSLYGGANEQFF; cdr3_nt: TGTGCCAGCAGCTTATACGGGGGGGCGAATGAGCAGTTCTTC